What follows describes a single TCR beta chain. Its matching antigen is unknown. The assay was immunoSEQ multiplex PCR, and TCRdb's table has in-frame clones only and misses some. This sample has around 310,000 clones, with about 80% found just once. This CDR3 is 16 amino acids long. This sample is drawn from a study of cytotoxic CD8 clonotypes in ibrutinib-treated CLL. Study details: Outcomes included some 24 partial and 2 complete responses; after median roughly 69 months, 14 stayed remitted and about twelve progressed. The taking of response samples occurred after a median about 12 months of treatment, with a range of 6 to 36. General observations from the study: Baseline levels of clonality went above those of age-matched healthy donors and moved with circulating CD8+ T-cell counts.

The source is a human donor with chronic lymphocytic leukemia. J is TRBJ2-7 and V is TRBV21-1; no check of the table's D call, TRBD2, against the DNA was made. TRBV21-1 is a known pseudogene. Sequenced here: PBMCs, sampled before ibrutinib treatment. The CDR3 DNA reads TGTGCCAGCCGCCGTGGGGGGCCTAGCGGGAAACACGAGCAGTACTTC. As protein: CASRRGGPSGKHEQYF.